The 16 T cell receptor beta chains listed next were all sequenced from one sample in a study of beta chain features in type 1 diabetes. Isolated RNA was reverse transcribed in full, so expressed TCRB transcripts were sequenced. Repertoires were generated with immunoSEQ multiplex PCR, while TCRdb's copy carries only in-frame clones and drops some. This sample has roughly 140,000 clones, with nearly 50% found just once. Input material: Tregs from blood. The source of these receptors is a man in his late teens or twenties in good health.

The chain links TRBV7-9 to TRBJ2-7, with 10 bases aligning to TRBD2. Germline lookup yields CDR1 SEHNR and CDR2 FQNEAQ (reference sequence). This CDR3 has 17 residues. V lost 4 bases, J lost 2 bases, and 11 bases stayed unmatched. The CDR3 bases are TGTGCCAGCAGCTCAGGGACTGGGACTAGCGTCGCCTACGAGCAGTACTTC. This codes for CASSSGTGTSVAYEQYF.

The chain joins TRBV6-5 to TRBJ2-5, with D perhaps matching TRBD2 (6 bases). Judging by the DNA end, TRBJ2-7 fits better; the J call may be wrong. The CDR3 extends over 16 amino acids. Germline V gene lookup returns CDR1 MNHEY and CDR2 SVGAGI. The CDR3 is CASSYRPKGRGYEQYF. CDR3 bases: TGTGCCAGCAGTTACCGACCCAAAGGTCGGGGGTACGAGCAGTACTTC.

The rearrangement joins TRBV28 to TRBJ1-5; 11 bases fit TRBD1. CDR1 is MDHEN and CDR2 is SYDVKM in the germline V gene. V lost 6 bases and J lost 9; bases outside the gene matches: 7. This CDR3 is built from 14 residues. The CDR3 sequence is CASSRGQGAWPQHF. As DNA, the CDR3 is TGTGCCAGCAGCCGAGGACAGGGGGCCTGGCCCCAGCATTTT.

This chain joins TRBV7-8 and TRBJ2-1; 7 positions agree with TRBD1. The CDR3 is 14 residues long. Germline V lookup: CDR1 SGHVS, CDR2 FQNEAQ. V shed 2 bases, J shed 2 bases, and the junction held 0 bases outside the gene matches. CDR3 protein: CASSLQGAYNEQFF. CDR3 sequence (DNA): TGTGCCAGCAGCTTACAGGGGGCCTACAATGAGCAGTTCTTC. The entire variable domain, with the rest obtained from reference TRBV7-8 and TRBJ2-1, is as follows: GAGVSQSPRYKVAKRGQDVALRCDPISGHVSLFWYQQALGQGPEFLTYFQNEAQLDKSGLPSDRFFAERPEGSVSTLKIQRTQQEDSAVYLCASSLQGAYNEQFFGPGTRLTVL.

This clone was counted only a few times. The chain joins TRBV13 to TRBJ1-2, with D maybe TRBD1 (5 bases). V lost 3 bases and J lost 0, with 11 bases in between. Germline loops: CDR1 PRHDT, CDR2 FYEKMQ (reference sequence). This CDR3 is built from 15 residues. CDR3 region: CASSLGLSANYGYTF. CDR3 bases: TGTGCCAGCAGCTTGGGACTTTCCGCTAACTATGGCTACACCTTC.

This clone has only a few counts. V usage is TRBV30 and J usage is TRBJ2-5; D ambiguous. The CDR3 has 14 amino acids. V was cut by 4 bases and J by 1 base, with 13 bases left in between. Germline V lookup: CDR1 GTSNPN, CDR2 SVGIG (reference sequence). The CDR3 reads CAWNQPWAQETQYF. CDR3 sequence (DNA): TGTGCCTGGAACCAGCCCTGGGCCCAAGAGACCCAGTACTTC.

This clone has just a few counts. The chain is built from TRBV5-1 and TRBJ1-1; no clear D gene. The CDR3 runs 15 residues. Germline V lookup: CDR1 SGHRS, CDR2 YFSETQ. V gave up 0 bases and J gave up 0 bases, with 9 bases separating them. The CDR3 DNA sequence: TGCGCCAGCAGCTTGGTCGGGGTTATGAACACTGAAGCTTTCTTT. Its protein product is CASSLVGVMNTEAFF. Combining the CDR3 with reference TRBV5-1 and TRBJ1-1 gives the whole variable domain KAGVTQTPRYLIKTRGQQVTLSCSPISGHRSVSWYQQTPGQGLQFLFEYFSETQRNKGNFPGRFSGRQFSNSRSEMNVSTLELGDSALYLCASSLVGVMNTEAFFGQGTRLTVV.

This clone was counted only a few times. This chain connects TRBV7-8 to TRBJ2-7; TRBD2 is a possible D gene (6 bases). CDR1 is SGHVS, CDR2 FQNEAQ, per germline. This CDR3 spans 12 amino acids. V dropped 5 bases and J dropped 6 bases, with 11 bases sitting between them. The CDR3 spells CASSRQAGEQYF. In DNA form, the CDR3 reads TGTGCCAGCAGCCGACAAGCGGGCGAGCAGTACTTC.

V gene TRBV15 combines with J gene TRBJ1-1, with 7 nucleotides matching TRBD1. This CDR3 has 14 amino acids. Per the germline V gene, CDR1 is LNHNV and CDR2 is YYDKDF (reference sequence). J lost 8 bases, V lost 5 bases, and 11 bases had no gene match. CDR3 nucleotide sequence: TGTGCCACCAGCCGAATCCGACAGGGAACGGAAGCTTTCTTT. It is translated as CATSRIRQGTEAFF.

J is TRBJ1-6 and V is TRBV6-5; D may be TRBD1 (5 bases). V lost 6 bases to trimming and J lost 7 bases, with 10 bases between them. This CDR3 has 13 residues. Germline lookup yields CDR1 MNHEY and CDR2 SVGAGI. The chain's CDR3 is CASSTGLNSPLHF. The CDR3 DNA reads as TGTGCCAGCAGCACAGGTTTGAATTCACCCCTCCACTTT.

The chain has TRBV11-2 and TRBJ2-3; 9 bases agree with TRBD2. The CDR3 loop spans 17 amino acids. V shed 1 base, J shed 0 bases, and the junction held 5 bases outside the gene matches. Germline loops: CDR1 SGHAT, CDR2 FQNNGV. This CDR3 reads CASSLGSSGGSTDTQYF. The CDR3 DNA follows: TGTGCCAGCAGCTTAGGTAGTAGCGGGGGTAGCACAGATACGCAGTATTTT.

This sequence joins TRBV27 and TRBJ1-5, with D possibly matching TRBD1 (5 bases). V was shortened by 6 bases and J by 1 base, with 16 bases between the two germline ends. The germline V gene encodes CDR1 MNHEY and CDR2 SMNVEV (reference sequence). This CDR3 has 16 residues. The CDR3 DNA reads as TGTGCCAGCAGCTTCTACGTGGGGGGAAGCAATCAGCCCCAGCATTTT. The encoded protein is CASSFYVGGSNQPQHF.

V gene TRBV7-2 combines with J gene TRBJ2-5; no definite D call. The CDR3 extends over 15 amino acids. Germline loops: CDR1 SGHTA, CDR2 FQGNSA. V dropped 5 bases and J dropped 1 base, with 14 bases sitting between them. DNA of the CDR3: TGTGCCAGCAGCAACCGTTGGTGGCCCCAAGAGACCCAGTACTTC. It is translated as CASSNRWWPQETQYF.

This clone was detected only once. The CDR3 region has the DNA TGTGCCAGCAGTTTAGGGGCGGTTAACTATGGCTACACCTTC. Protein product: CASSLGAVNYGYTF. The genes are TRBV28 and TRBJ1-2; possibly TRBD1 for D (5 bases). This CDR3 has 14 amino acids. The ends were cut back, 2 bases at V and 1 base at J, with 8 bases in the middle. Germline values: CDR1 MDHEN, CDR2 SYDVKM.

V is TRBV5-1 and J is TRBJ2-7; D perhaps matches TRBD1 (7 bases). The germline CDR1 and CDR2 sequences are SGHRS and YFSETQ. V was cut by 3 bases and J by 0 bases, with 16 bases left in between. The CDR3 consists of 16 residues. The CDR3 nucleotides are TGCGCCAGCAGCTGGGGGGCAGGGACAGCCTCCTACGAGCAGTACTTC. Residues: CASSWGAGTASYEQYF.

The V gene is TRBV29-1, the J gene TRBJ2-2; 7 nucleotides agree with TRBD2. Germline V CDR1 and CDR2: SQVTM, ANQGSEA. CDR3 length equals 16 residues. The junction had 10 bases not matched to a gene; V was cut back by 4 bases and J by 2 bases. This CDR3 reads CSVGGGPTPNTGELFF. DNA for the CDR3: TGCAGCGTTGGGGGGGGACCGACCCCAAACACCGGGGAGCTGTTTTTT.